Presented here are 9 T cell receptor beta chains from one specimen sequenced in a study of blood T cell repertoires in COVID-19. The protocol was immunoSEQ multiplex PCR, while the TCRdb copy is restricted to in-frame clones and leaves out a portion. The table shows over 100,000 clones, with about 80% occurring only once. Material for sequencing was peripheral blood. These receptors were collected from a man aged 55 to 70 with active or convalescent COVID-19.

The chain couples TRBV21-1 to TRBJ1-5. TRBV21-1 constitutes a pseudogene. The CDR3 loop spans 14 amino acids. The CDR3 coding sequence is TGTGCCACCCCCGAGGAGGGGAGGGATCAGCCCCAGCATTTT. Its protein product is CATPEEGRDQPQHF.

This clone was seen only a few times. The chain combines TRBV19 with TRBJ2-2; 8 bases fit TRBD1. CDR3 length equals 16 residues. The germline gives CDR1 LNHDA, CDR2 SQIVND (reference sequence). V lost 0 bases to trimming and J lost 6 bases; unmatched junction nucleotides: 6. The CDR3: CASSIEGSGGPGELFF. The DNA of the CDR3 is TGTGCCAGTAGTATAGAGGGGTCAGGGGGCCCCGGGGAGCTGTTTTTT.

V gene TRBV18 combines with J gene TRBJ2-5; D is undetermined. The CDR3 has 12 residues. CDR1 KGHSH and CDR2 LQKENI come from the germline V gene. Trimming shortened V by 2 bases and J by 5 bases, and 6 bases separated the two germline ends. The CDR3: CASSPVRETQYF. The CDR3 bases are TGTGCCAGCTCACCAGTGCGGGAGACCCAGTACTTC.

This chain connects TRBV5-4 to TRBJ2-3; weak D call: TRBD2 (6 bases). Trimming left V 6 bases short and J 4 bases short, with 18 bases between. The length of the CDR3 is 15 residues. CDR1 is SGHNT and CDR2 is YYREEE in the germline V gene (reference sequence). The CDR3 protein is CASTLGGGEADTQYF. CDR3 nucleotide sequence: TGTGCCAGCACCCTTGGAGGCGGGGAGGCAGATACGCAGTATTTT.

The CDR3 DNA follows: TGTGCCAGTAGTATAAGGTTTAACAGGGGGCGCGGACTACACGGGAATGAGCAGTTCTTC. Amino acid sequence: CASSIRFNRGRGLHGNEQFF. The gene calls are TRBV19 and TRBJ2-1; 9 nucleotides match TRBD1. J lost 7 bases, V lost 2 bases, and 21 bases had no gene match. The V gene's germline CDR1 is LNHDA and CDR2 SQIVND (reference sequence). CDR3 length: 20 amino acids.

The rearrangement links TRBV28 to TRBJ1-2; D may be TRBD1 (5 bases). The germline V gene encodes CDR1 MDHEN and CDR2 SYDVKM. Trimming left V 2 bases short and J 2 bases short, with 15 bases between. The CDR3 is 16 amino acids. DNA for the CDR3: TGTGCCAGCAGTTTAGGCCTCTCAGGGTTGAACTATGGCTACACCTTC. Amino acid sequence: CASSLGLSGLNYGYTF.

Here the CDR3 DNA reads TGTGCCAGCAGTAGAACAGGGAGCTTCCTCGACTATGGCTACACCTTC. As protein: CASSRTGSFLDYGYTF. The chain recombines TRBV25-1 with TRBJ1-2; D is possibly TRBD1 (6 bases). CDR3 length equals 16 residues. Germline CDR1 MGHDK, CDR2 SYGVNS. The V and J ends lost 5 bases and 3 bases respectively, with 19 bases between them.

V gene TRBV6-5 combines with J gene TRBJ2-4; 8 positions agree with TRBD1. The length of the CDR3 is 15 residues. Trimming removed 6 bases from V and 5 bases from J; junction bases left unmatched: 9. Germline loops: CDR1 MNHEY, CDR2 SVGAGI. The CDR3 DNA follows: TGTGCCAGCAGACCTACAGGGGGATTCCAAAACATTCAGTACTTC. Protein product: CASRPTGGFQNIQYF.

This clone was recorded a few times. The chain uses TRBV9 and TRBJ2-7; D possibly corresponds to TRBD2 (6 bases). The CDR3 spans 15 residues. Germline V gene lookup returns CDR1 SGDLS and CDR2 YYNGEE. CDR3 region: CASGLGASRSYEQYF. In DNA form, the CDR3 reads TGTGCGAGCGGGCTAGGAGCTAGCAGATCCTACGAGCAGTACTTC.